This T cell receptor (beta chain) stems from a study of blood T cell repertoires in COVID-19. The CDR3 is 16 amino acids. Looked up from germline, CDR1 is WSHSY and CDR2 is SAAADI. The V segment lost 6 bases and the J segment 4 bases; nucleotides outside the gene matches: 12. In the original analysis: Scientists estimated how many nucleated cells there were by amplifying reference gene primers. The protocol was immunoSEQ multiplex PCR, while the TCRdb copy is restricted to in-frame clones and leaves out a portion. The V and J calls and clone size were taken over from that table, and D and trimming were inferred from the DNA. Of almost 250,000 clones listed, around 86% are singletons. Categorization into cohorts depended on clinical history that participants reported.

The sequencing input was PBMCs or T cells enriched from blood (not recorded which). The sequence derives from a woman aged 45-65 years who had recovered from COVID-19. V is TRBV10-2 and J is TRBJ2-3; 8 nucleotides agree with TRBD2. The CDR3 sequence is CASRLRAGEMADTQYF. The CDR3 coding sequence is TGCGCCAGCAGGTTAAGAGCGGGAGAGATGGCAGATACGCAGTATTTT.